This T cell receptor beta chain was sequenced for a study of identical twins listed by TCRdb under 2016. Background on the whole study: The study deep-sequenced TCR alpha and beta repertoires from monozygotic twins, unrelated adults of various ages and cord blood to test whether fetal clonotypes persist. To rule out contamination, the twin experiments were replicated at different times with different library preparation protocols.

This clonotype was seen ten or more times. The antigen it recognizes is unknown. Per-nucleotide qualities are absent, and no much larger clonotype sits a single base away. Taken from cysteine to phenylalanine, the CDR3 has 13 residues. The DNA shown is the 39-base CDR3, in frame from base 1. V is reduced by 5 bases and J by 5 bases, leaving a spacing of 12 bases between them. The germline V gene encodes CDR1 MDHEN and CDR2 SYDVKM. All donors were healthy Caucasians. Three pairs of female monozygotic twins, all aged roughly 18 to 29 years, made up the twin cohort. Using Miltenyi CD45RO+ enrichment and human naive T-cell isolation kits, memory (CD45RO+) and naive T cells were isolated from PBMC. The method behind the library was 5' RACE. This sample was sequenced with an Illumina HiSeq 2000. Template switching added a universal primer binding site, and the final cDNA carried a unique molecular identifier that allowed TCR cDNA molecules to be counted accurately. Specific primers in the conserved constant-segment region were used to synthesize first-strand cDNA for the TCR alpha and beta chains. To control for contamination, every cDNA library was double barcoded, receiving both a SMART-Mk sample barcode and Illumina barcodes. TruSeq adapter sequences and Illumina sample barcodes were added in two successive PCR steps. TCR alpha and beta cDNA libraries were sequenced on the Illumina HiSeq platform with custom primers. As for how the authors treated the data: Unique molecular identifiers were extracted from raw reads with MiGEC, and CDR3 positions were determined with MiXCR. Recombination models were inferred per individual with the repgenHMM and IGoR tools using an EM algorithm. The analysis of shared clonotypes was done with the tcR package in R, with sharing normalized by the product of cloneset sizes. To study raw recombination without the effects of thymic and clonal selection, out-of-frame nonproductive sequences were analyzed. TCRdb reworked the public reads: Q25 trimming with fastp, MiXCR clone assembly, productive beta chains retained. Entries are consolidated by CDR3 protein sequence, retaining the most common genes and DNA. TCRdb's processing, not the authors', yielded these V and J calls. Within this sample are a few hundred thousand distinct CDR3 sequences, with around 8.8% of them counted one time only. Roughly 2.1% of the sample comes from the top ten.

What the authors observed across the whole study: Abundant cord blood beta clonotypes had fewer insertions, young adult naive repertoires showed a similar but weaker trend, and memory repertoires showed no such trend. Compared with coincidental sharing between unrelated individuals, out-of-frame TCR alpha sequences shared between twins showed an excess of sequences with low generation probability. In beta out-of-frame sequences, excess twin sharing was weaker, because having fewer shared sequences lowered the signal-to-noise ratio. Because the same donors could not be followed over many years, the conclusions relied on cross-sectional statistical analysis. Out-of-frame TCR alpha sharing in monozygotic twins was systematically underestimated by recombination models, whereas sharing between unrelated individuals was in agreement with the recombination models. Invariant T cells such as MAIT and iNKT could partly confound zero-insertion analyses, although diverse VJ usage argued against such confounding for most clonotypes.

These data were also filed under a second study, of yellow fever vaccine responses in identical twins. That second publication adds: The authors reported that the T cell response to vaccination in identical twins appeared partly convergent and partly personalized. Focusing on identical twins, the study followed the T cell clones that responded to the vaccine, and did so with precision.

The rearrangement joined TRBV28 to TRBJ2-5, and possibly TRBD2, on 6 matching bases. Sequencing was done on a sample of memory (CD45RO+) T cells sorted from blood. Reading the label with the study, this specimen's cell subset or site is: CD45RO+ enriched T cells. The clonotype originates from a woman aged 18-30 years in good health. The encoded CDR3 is CASSVASVETQYF. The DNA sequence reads TGTGCCAGCAGTGTGGCTAGCGTCGAGACCCAGTACTTC. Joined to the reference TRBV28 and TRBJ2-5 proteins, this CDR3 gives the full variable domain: DVKVTQSSRYLVKRTGEKVFLECVQDMDHENMFWYRQDPGLGLRLIYFSYDVKMKEKGDIPEGYSVSREKKERFSLILESASTNQTSMYLCASSVASVETQYFGPGTRLLVL.